This is a list of T cell receptor beta chains from one sample in a study of PD-1 blockade in classical Hodgkin lymphoma. The assay was immunoSEQ multiplex PCR, and TCRdb's table has in-frame clones only and misses some. Of tens of thousands of clones in the sample, approximately 80% were seen once. The source material was peripheral blood mononuclear cells (PBMCs), sampled before the fourth cycle of nivolumab. These receptors all come from a human donor with classical Hodgkin lymphoma. Each CDR3 is given with its conserved first and last residue. D genes are given only for firm matches. Only some rows state a clone size, as once, few, many or a class for expanded clones.

DNA: TGTGCCAGCACCAGCGGGGGCAGCCAGCCCCAGCATTTT
CDR3: CASTSGGSQPQHF
size: -
J: TRBJ1-5
D: -
V: TRBV6-5

DNA: TGTGCCAGCAGCTGGGAGAACGCCGGGGAGCTGTTTTTT
CDR3: CASSWENAGELFF
size: -
J: TRBJ2-2
D: -
V: TRBV11-2

DNA: TGTGCCAGCAACGAGGACAGGGGGCTCGGTGAGACCCAGTACTTC
CDR3: CASNEDRGLGETQYF
size: -
J: TRBJ2-5
D: TRBD1
V: TRBV7-6

DNA: TGTGCCAGCAGTTCCCAGTTACTCGGGGGAGAGACCCAGTACTTC
CDR3: CASSSQLLGGETQYF
size: -
J: TRBJ2-5
D: -
V: TRBV28

DNA: TGTGCCAGCAGTGAAACCTACGGACTAGCGGGGAGGCGAGATACGCAGTATTTT
CDR3: CASSETYGLAGRRDTQYF
size: -
J: TRBJ2-3
D: TRBD2
V: TRBV6-1

DNA: TGTGCCAGCAGAGGGGGGGGGAGCACTGAAGCTTTCTTT
CDR3: CASRGGGSTEAFF
size: -
J: TRBJ1-1
D: -
V: TRBV25-1

DNA: TGCGCCAGCAGCCAAGAGAGGACCGGGGGGACCCAGTACTTC
CDR3: CASSQERTGGTQYF
size: once
J: TRBJ2-5
D: -
V: TRBV4-1

DNA: TGTGCCACCAGCAGAGATGGGGGTCTCAGCAATCAGCCCCAGCATTTT
CDR3: CATSRDGGLSNQPQHF
size: few
J: TRBJ1-5
D: -
V: TRBV15

DNA: TGCGCCAGCCGTGGAGACAGGATTGGTCCCATCGCCAAAAACATTCAGTACTTC
CDR3: CASRGDRIGPIAKNIQYF
size: -
J: TRBJ2-4
D: -
V: TRBV5-1

DNA: TGCGCCAGCAGCGGTCAGGGTTGGACAGATACGCAGTATTTT
CDR3: CASSGQGWTDTQYF
size: -
J: TRBJ2-3
D: -
V: TRBV5-1

DNA: TGTGCCAGCAGCCAGACAGAGGGACTCTATGGCTACACCTTC
CDR3: CASSQTEGLYGYTF
size: -
J: TRBJ1-2
D: -
V: TRBV5-6

DNA: TGCGCCAGCAGCCCGCCCGGGACCTCGATAAATGAGCAGTTCTTC
CDR3: CASSPPGTSINEQFF
size: -
J: TRBJ2-1
D: -
V: TRBV5-1

DNA: TGCGCCAGCAGTCAGGCGGGACGGATTCTTCTACTCTCTGGAAACACCATATATTTT
CDR3: CASSQAGRILLLSGNTIYF
size: -
J: TRBJ1-3
D: -
V: TRBV23-1

DNA: TGTGCCAGCCAACCACCTAGCAATCAGCCCCAGCATTTT
CDR3: CASQPPSNQPQHF
size: once
J: TRBJ1-5
D: -
V: TRBV6-1

DNA: TGTGCCAGCAGCTTTAGACTAGCGGTATTGACAGATACGCAGTATTTT
CDR3: CASSFRLAVLTDTQYF
size: -
J: TRBJ2-3
D: TRBD2
V: TRBV5-6

DNA: TGTGCCAGCAGCACGGGGGGCGGGACAGGGGCGCGGGGAACTGAAGCTTTCTTT
CDR3: CASSTGGGTGARGTEAFF
size: -
J: TRBJ1-1
D: TRBD1
V: TRBV5-4

DNA: TGTGCCTGGAGTTCAGGGGGGGTTGGTCAGCCCCAGCATTTT
CDR3: CAWSSGGVGQPQHF
size: -
J: TRBJ1-5
D: TRBD1
V: TRBV30

DNA: TGTGCCAGCAGTGACGAGGCCGTACGGAACACCGGGGAGCTGTTTTTT
CDR3: CASSDEAVRNTGELFF
size: -
J: TRBJ2-2
D: -
V: TRBV6-4

DNA: TGTGCCAGCAGACGAGCCGGACTAGCGGGGGCAAAGTTCTTC
CDR3: CASRRAGLAGAKFF
size: -
J: TRBJ2-1
D: TRBD2
V: TRBV7-6

DNA: TGTGCCAGCAGCACCGAACGGGGGGGTATGGAGACCCAGTACTTC
CDR3: CASSTERGGMETQYF
size: few
J: TRBJ2-5
D: TRBD2
V: TRBV7-8

DNA: TGTGCCAGCAGCTCGGTCCAGTTTGGGGGGACTACACCCTACGAGCAGTACTTC
CDR3: CASSSVQFGGTTPYEQYF
size: once
J: TRBJ2-7
D: TRBD2
V: TRBV11-2

DNA: TGTGCCAGCAGCGCTCATACAGGGGGTACTGAAGCTTTCTTT
CDR3: CASSAHTGGTEAFF
size: -
J: TRBJ1-1
D: TRBD1
V: TRBV9